Each of the 24 T cell receptor beta chains below was sequenced from the same sample in a study of T cell repertoires in cytomegalovirus infection. TCRdb redid the calling of the reads with MiXCR, one entry per CDR3 protein. The sample gives about 200,000 distinct CDR3 sequences, roughly 9.8% of which show up once; roughly 5% is in the top ten. The source material was PBMCs. The receptors here all came from a human donor in good health (CMV status not recorded). Some clones in this sample may be carry-over from other donors' samples.

This clonotype turned up a few times. The V and J genes are TRBV30 and TRBJ1-5; D might be TRBD1 (5 bases). Germline CDR1 GTSNPN, CDR2 SVGIG (reference sequence). The CDR3 spans 13 residues. The ends were cut back, 2 bases at V and 8 bases at J, with 13 bases in the middle. The CDR3: CAWSKGDIEPQHF. CDR3 in DNA: TGTGCCTGGAGTAAAGGGGATATAGAGCCCCAGCATTTT.

CDR3 bases: TGTGCCAGCAGCATAATGGACGGCCTGGAGACCCAGTACTTC. Its protein product is CASSIMDGLETQYF. The chain uses TRBV7-6 and TRBJ2-5; D remains ambiguous. The CDR3 has 14 amino acids. CDR1 and CDR2 from the germline V gene are SGHVS and FNYEAQ. Trimming took off 5 bases at V and 5 bases at J, with 15 bases between the two ends.

This clonotype has only a few counts. The rearrangement uses TRBV6-4 and TRBJ2-1, with D hard to call. This CDR3 is built from 13 residues. Germline lookup yields CDR1 MRHNA and CDR2 SNTAGT. The germline V and J ends were trimmed by 3 bases and 9 bases, with 12 bases remaining between them. The CDR3: CASSEVRQSEQFF. CDR3 coding DNA: TGTGCCAGCAGTGAGGTACGGCAGAGTGAGCAGTTCTTC.

This clonotype appeared many times. The V gene is TRBV11-2, the J gene TRBJ1-2; TRBD1 matches 8 bases. The CDR3 covers 13 residues. Germline assignment: CDR1 SGHAT and CDR2 FQNNGV. V gave up 4 bases and J gave up 6 bases; unmatched junction bases: 4. For the CDR3, the DNA is TGTGCCAGCAGCTATAACAGGGGGAATGGCTACACCTTC. Encoded protein: CASSYNRGNGYTF.

This clonotype showed up many times. The chain carries TRBV11-1 and TRBJ2-1; the D gene is possibly TRBD2 (5 bases). V dropped 5 bases and J dropped 3 bases, with 17 bases sitting between them. Germline V gene sequence: CDR1 SGHAT, CDR2 FQDESV (reference sequence). CDR3 size: 16 residues. The CDR3 nucleotides read TGTGCCAGCAGCCCATCCCGTCTCGGACTCTACAATGAGCAGTTCTTC. It is translated as CASSPSRLGLYNEQFF. Using reference TRBV11-1 and TRBJ2-1 for the parts outside the CDR3, the full variable domain is EAEVAQSPRYKITEKSQAVAFWCDPISGHATLYWYRQILGQGPELLVQFQDESVVDDSQLPKDRFSAERLKGVDSTLKIQPAELGDSAMYLCASSPSRLGLYNEQFFGPGTRLTVL.

At least ten counts were recorded for this clonotype. The chain recombines TRBV29-1 with TRBJ2-3; tentatively, D is TRBD2 (6 bases). Trimming left V 2 bases short and J 2 bases short, with 11 bases between. Per germline, CDR1 SQVTM and CDR2 ANQGSEA. This CDR3 comprises 14 residues. The CDR3 DNA follows: TGCAGCGTTGAAAGGGACTCCTTCACAGATACGCAGTATTTT. This codes for CSVERDSFTDTQYF.

This clonotype was seen ten or more times. This chain uses TRBV15 with TRBJ2-3; no clear D. Germline CDR1 LNHNV, CDR2 YYDKDF (reference sequence). The CDR3 is 17 residues long. The V and J ends lost 1 base and 2 bases respectively, with 16 bases between them. CDR3 loop: CATSRGGTETYTDTQYF. The CDR3 DNA is TGTGCCACCAGCAGAGGGGGAACGGAAACCTACACAGATACGCAGTATTTT.

This clonotype was recorded many times. The chain links TRBV7-3 to TRBJ2-5, with D maybe TRBD2 (5 bases). In germline, CDR1 is SGHTA, CDR2 FQGTGA. V lost 2 bases and J lost 3, with 13 bases in between. This CDR3 is 15 amino acids long. CDR3 sequence (DNA): TGTGCCAGCAGCTTACGTCCGGGAAGTGAAGAGACCCAGTACTTC. It encodes CASSLRPGSEETQYF.

This clonotype appeared a few times. This sequence joins TRBV28 and TRBJ1-2, with D hard to call. V dropped 5 bases and J dropped 4 bases, with 17 bases sitting between them. The length of the CDR3 is 15 residues. Germline CDR1 MDHEN, CDR2 SYDVKM. The CDR3 here is CASSRPPGSGYGYTF. In nucleotides, the CDR3 is TGTGCCAGCAGTCGACCCCCCGGGTCGGGCTATGGCTACACCTTC.

This clonotype was counted at least ten times. This CDR3 is CASSLAPWGGNSPLHF. Written as DNA, the CDR3 is TGTGCCAGCAGCTTAGCGCCTTGGGGCGGGAATTCACCCCTCCACTTT. The chain combines TRBV7-8 with TRBJ1-6, with a possible D match to TRBD1 (5 bases). The CDR3 spans 16 residues. V was shortened by 0 bases and J by 7 bases, with 13 bases between the two germline ends. Germline V gene sequence: CDR1 SGHVS, CDR2 FQNEAQ.

Ten or more counts support this clonotype. V usage is TRBV7-8 and J usage is TRBJ1-1; 7 bases are a match to TRBD1. This CDR3 is 14 amino acids long. Trimming took 5 bases from V and 1 from J; bases not matched to a gene: 4. Per germline, CDR1 SGHVS and CDR2 FQNEAQ. The CDR3 reads CASSRGQQNTEAFF. The CDR3 DNA sequence: TGTGCCAGCAGCAGGGGACAGCAGAACACTGAAGCTTTCTTT.

This clonotype has ten or more counts. This rearrangement joins TRBV20-1 to TRBJ1-2; possibly TRBD1 for D (6 bases). The CDR3 is 14 amino acids. CDR1 and CDR2 (germline): DFQATT, SNEGSKA (reference sequence). V lost 6 bases and J lost 4, with 18 bases in between. CDR3 loop: CSAPPSGTPYGYTF. In nucleotides, the CDR3 is TGCAGTGCCCCTCCCTCCGGGACACCCTATGGCTACACCTTC.

This clonotype was seen many times. This chain uses TRBV20-1 with TRBJ2-6; 7 bases align to TRBD1. Per the germline V gene, CDR1 is DFQATT and CDR2 is SNEGSKA (reference sequence). The length of the CDR3 is 14 residues. The trim removed 5 bases at V and 0 bases at J, leaving 1 base unmatched. The CDR3: CSAAGGSGANVLTF. CDR3 DNA sequence: TGCAGTGCTGCAGGGGGCTCTGGGGCCAACGTCCTGACTTTC.

This clonotype was counted between two and nine times. The CDR3 spells CSPGVGEKLFF. CDR3 sequence (DNA): TGCAGTCCAGGGGTGGGTGAAAAACTGTTTTTT. The chain recombines TRBV20-1 with TRBJ1-4; tentative D call: TRBD1 (6 bases). Germline V gene lookup returns CDR1 DFQATT and CDR2 SNEGSKA (reference sequence). The ends were cut back, 8 bases at V and 7 bases at J, with 11 bases in the middle. The CDR3 length is 11 residues.

This clonotype was observed many times. The chain couples TRBV6-2 or TRBV6-3 to TRBJ2-3; D is unclear. V lost 7 bases, J lost 4 bases, and 18 bases lay in between. CDR1 and CDR2 (germline): MNHEY, SVGEGT. This CDR3 has 15 amino acids. The CDR3 loop reads CASNHRGFVADTQYF. The CDR3 DNA sequence: TGTGCCAGCAACCATCGAGGTTTTGTGGCAGATACGCAGTATTTT.

This clonotype came up many times. The chain is built from TRBV6-1 and TRBJ2-1; 10 nucleotides match TRBD2. CDR1 is MNHNS and CDR2 is SASEGT in the germline V gene. V shed 5 bases, J shed 4 bases, and the junction held 5 bases outside the gene matches. The CDR3 is 15 amino acids. CDR3 sequence (DNA): TGTGCCAGCAGTACGCTAGCGGGGGCTTACAATGAGCAGTTCTTC. Translated: CASSTLAGAYNEQFF.

This clonotype occurred many times. The chain couples TRBV5-1 to TRBJ2-3, with TRBD2 matching 14 bases. The germline V gene has CDR1 SGHRS and CDR2 YFSETQ. Trimming removed 3 bases from V and 1 base from J; junction bases left unmatched: 4. The CDR3 has 17 residues. CDR3 residues: CASSSLGLAGGTDTQYF. The DNA of the CDR3 is TGCGCCAGCAGCTCCCTGGGACTAGCGGGGGGCACAGATACGCAGTATTTT.

This clonotype has a count of ten or more. The rearrangement joins TRBV7-2 to TRBJ2-4; no definite D call. This CDR3 is built from 13 residues. The V and J ends lost 1 base and 15 bases respectively, with 16 bases between them. In germline, CDR1 is SGHTA, CDR2 FQGNSA. In nucleotides, the CDR3 is TGTGCCAGCAGCTTAGAGACGCACGCTAAGTTGTACTTC. Amino acid sequence: CASSLETHAKLYF.

This clonotype was detected a few times. This chain joins TRBV12-3 or TRBV12-4 and TRBJ1-1; D gene uncertain. The V end was cut by 6 bases, the J end by 1 base, with 9 bases between. The CDR3 runs 13 residues. CDR3 amino acids: CASRLAPNTEAFF. For the CDR3, the DNA is TGTGCCAGCAGACTTGCCCCGAACACTGAAGCTTTCTTT.

CDR3 region: CASSMSQGASQPQHF. The CDR3 DNA reads as TGTGCCAGTAGTATGAGTCAGGGGGCTTCTCAGCCCCAGCATTTT. V and J are TRBV19 and TRBJ1-5, with 8 bases matching TRBD1. CDR3 length: 15 residues. Looked up from germline, CDR1 is LNHDA and CDR2 is SQIVND (reference sequence). V shed 3 bases, J shed 6 bases, and the junction held 7 bases outside the gene matches. The full variable domain, completed using reference TRBV19 and TRBJ1-5, is DGGITQSPKYLFRKEGQNVTLSCEQNLNHDAMYWYRQDPGQGLRLIYYSQIVNDFQKGDIAEGYSVSREKKESFPLTVTSAQKNPTAFYLCASSMSQGASQPQHFGDGTRLSIL.

The table lists this clonotype with many counts. J is TRBJ2-5 and V is TRBV7-8, with TRBD2 as a possible D gene (5 bases). The CDR3 has 13 residues. The V end lost 5 bases, the J end lost 2 bases, and 9 bases lay between the germline ends. The germline CDR1 and CDR2 sequences are SGHVS and FQNEAQ. CDR3 region: CASSPRLQETQYF. As DNA, the CDR3 is TGTGCCAGCAGCCCGAGACTACAAGAGACCCAGTACTTC.

This clonotype has just one count. The gene calls are TRBV5-5 and TRBJ1-2, with a possible D match to TRBD1 (5 bases). CDR1 and CDR2 (germline): SGHKS, YYEKEE (reference sequence). The CDR3 has 14 residues. Deletions cut 0 bases from V and 6 bases from J, with 12 bases between. CDR3 region: CASSLVDSVDGYTF. Written as DNA, the CDR3 is TGTGCCAGCAGCTTGGTTGACAGTGTGGATGGCTACACCTTC.

This clonotype appeared many times. This chain links TRBV10-3 with TRBJ1-5; D possibly corresponds to TRBD1 (6 bases). Germline V gene sequence: CDR1 ENHRY, CDR2 SYGVKD. This CDR3 region has 14 residues. The ends were cut back, 4 bases at V and 5 bases at J, with 12 bases in the middle. The CDR3 bases are TGTGCCATCAGTGTCAGGGGCCAGGATCAGCCCCAGCATTTT. Translation: CAISVRGQDQPQHF.

This clonotype was detected many times. This rearrangement joins TRBV28 to TRBJ1-2; D gene ambiguous. V gave up 2 bases and J gave up 0 bases, with 10 bases separating them. CDR1 is MDHEN and CDR2 is SYDVKM in the germline V gene. This CDR3 has 15 residues. The CDR3 here is CASSLGRMTNYGYTF. The CDR3 DNA reads TGTGCCAGCAGTTTAGGGCGGATGACTAACTATGGCTACACCTTC.